Listed below are T cell receptor beta chains from one sample, sequenced in a study of beta chain features in type 1 diabetes. Repertoires were generated with immunoSEQ multiplex PCR, while TCRdb's copy carries only in-frame clones and drops some. The sample lists 150,000 to 200,000 clones, 10% to 15% occurring once. The sample was central memory CD4+ T cells from blood. The source of these receptors is a woman under 30 in good health. CDR3s include the opening cysteine and the closing phenylalanine or tryptophan. D genes are given only for firm matches. The size of a clone is reported for some rows only, either as once, few or many, or as a class for expanded clones.

d_gene | abundance | j_gene | v_gene | CDR3nt | CDR3aa
TRBD2 | . | TRBJ2-1 | TRBV5-4 | TGTGCCAGCACCACCCGAGTAGCGGGAGATGGTGCTGAGCAGTTCTTC | CASTTRVAGDGAEQFF
. | . | TRBJ2-7 | TRBV9 | TGTGCCAGCAGCGTAGCCCAGGCAGCTCCCTACGAGCAGTACTTC | CASSVAQAAPYEQYF
TRBD2 | few | TRBJ2-7 | TRBV6-5 | TGTGCCAGCAGTTCCGGGACTAGCGGGACCCACGAGCAGTACTTC | CASSSGTSGTHEQYF
. | . | TRBJ1-4 | TRBV11-2 | TGTGCCAGCAGCCCGGGAGGGTCGGTTGAAAAACTGTTTTTT | CASSPGGSVEKLFF
. | few | TRBJ2-7 | TRBV29-1 | TGCAGCGTTGGAGGGACAATGCTCTACGAGCAGTACTTC | CSVGGTMLYEQYF
TRBD2 | few | TRBJ2-3 | TRBV6-1 | TGTGCCAGCAGTTCTAGCGGGAGAACAGATACGCAGTATTTT | CASSSSGRTDTQYF
TRBD1 | . | TRBJ1-1 | TRBV2 | TGTGCCAGCAGGGCCCCAGGGGGCTTCACTGAAGCTTTCTTT | CASRAPGGFTEAFF
. | few | TRBJ1-2 | TRBV28 | TGTGCCAGCAGTTCGGGAGGACAGCTTAACTATGGCTACACCTTC | CASSSGGQLNYGYTF
TRBD1 | few | TRBJ2-5 | TRBV7-2 | TGTGCCAGCAGCCCTCGGACAGGGGAGACCCAGTACTTC | CASSPRTGETQYF
TRBD1 | . | TRBJ1-2 | TRBV28 | TGTGCCAGCAGAGGAGGGACAGGGGATGGCTACACCTTC | CASRGGTGDGYTF
. | . | TRBJ2-7 | TRBV10-2 | TGCGCCAGCAGTGAGGCAGCGTCCTACGAGCAGTACTTC | CASSEAASYEQYF
. | . | TRBJ1-1 | TRBV6-5 | TGTGCCAGCAGTTATGGCAGAGGGTCTGAAGCTTTCTTT | CASSYGRGSEAFF
. | . | TRBJ1-1 | TRBV11-1 | TGTGCCAGCAGCTTAAACCCAGGGCTGGGTGAAGCTTTCTTT | CASSLNPGLGEAFF
TRBD2 | . | TRBJ2-7 | TRBV5-1 | TGCGCCAGCAGCTCCGGGACTAGCGGGAAATCCTCCTACGAGCAGTACTTC | CASSSGTSGKSSYEQYF
. | few | TRBJ1-1 | TRBV7-9 | TGTGCCACCGGTCGGGAGCTGAACACTGAAGCTTTCTTT | CATGRELNTEAFF
. | . | TRBJ1-1 | TRBV30 | TGTGCCTGGAGGAAAATGGCGGGGGTGAACACTGAAGCTTTCTTT | CAWRKMAGVNTEAFF
. | many | TRBJ2-7 | TRBV30 | TGTGCCTGGAGTGAGGGGTCAGGGGTCTACTACGAGCAGTACTTC | CAWSEGSGVYYEQYF
. | . | TRBJ1-2 | TRBV7-2 | TGTGCCAGCAGCTTAGGACAGCGGGTTGGCTACACCTTC | CASSLGQRVGYTF
. | few | TRBJ2-1 | TRBV28 | TGTGCCAGCAGTTCCTCCGGCGTCGGGGCGGGAGAGCAGTTCTTC | CASSSSGVGAGEQFF
. | many | TRBJ1-1 | TRBV7-2 | TGTGCCAGCAGCTTAGAGTACAGGCAGAGGGCTTTCTTT | CASSLEYRQRAFF
. | few | TRBJ1-1 | TRBV4-2 | TGTGCCAGCAGCCAAGAAAGGGGCGTTAATGAAGCTTTCTTT | CASSQERGVNEAFF
. | . | TRBJ2-3 | TRBV29-1 | TGCAGCGCTTTGGGCCTCGCAGATACGCAGTATTTT | CSALGLADTQYF
. | few | TRBJ1-1 | TRBV6-1 | TGTGCCAGCAGTGAAGTGGCAGGCCTTGAAGCTTTCTTT | CASSEVAGLEAFF
. | . | TRBJ2-5 | TRBV29-1 | TGCAGCGTTGAAATGGGACAAGTGTACCAAGAGACCCAGTACTTC | CSVEMGQVYQETQYF
TRBD2 | . | TRBJ2-1 | TRBV7-2 | TGTGCCAGCAGCTCGCGAGTCCTAGCGGGAGGGCGTAATGAGCAGTTCTTC | CASSSRVLAGGRNEQFF
. | . | TRBJ2-5 | TRBV20-1 | TGCAGTGTTCAGGAAGAGACCCAGTACTTC | CSVQEETQYF
. | . | TRBJ1-1 | TRBV20-1 | TGCGCAGGAGCGGGGACTGAAGCTTTCTTT | CAGAGTEAFF
TRBD2 | few | TRBJ2-7 | TRBV7-9 | TGTGCCAGCAGCCCGCGGGCTAGCGGGAGGAGCGAGCAGTACTTC | CASSPRASGRSEQYF
TRBD1 | . | TRBJ1-1 | TRBV7-9 | TGTGCCGGGACAGGGAGGGCGAACACTGAAGCTTTCTTT | CAGTGRANTEAFF
. | few | TRBJ2-7 | TRBV28 | TGTGCCAGCAGTTCCCTGCTCACGGGACACGACTCCTACGAGCAGTACTTC | CASSSLLTGHDSYEQYF
. | many | TRBJ2-1 | TRBV29-1 | TGCAGCGTTGCCCCAGGGAATGAGCAGTTCTTC | CSVAPGNEQFF
. | . | TRBJ1-1 | TRBV10-3 | TGTGCCATGAAGACAGAAGCGCAGAACACTGAAGCTTTCTTT | CAMKTEAQNTEAFF
. | few | TRBJ1-2 | TRBV6-5 | TGTGCCAGCAGTTATACCTGGACAGCTAACTATGGCTACACCTTC | CASSYTWTANYGYTF
. | . | TRBJ2-7 | TRBV5-4 | TGTGCCAGCAGACAGGACCTTGGCTACGAGCAGTACTTC | CASRQDLGYEQYF
. | few | TRBJ2-7 | TRBV7-2 | TGTGCCAGCAGCTTCACGTCCTACGAGCAGTACTTC | CASSFTSYEQYF
TRBD1 | . | TRBJ1-2 | TRBV5-4 | TGTGCCAGCCGGGGACAGGGGGCGGCGGGCTATGGCTACACCTTC | CASRGQGAAGYGYTF